Sequencing of this TCR beta chain was carried out in a study of Graves' ophthalmopathy and Graves' hyperthyroidism (dated by TCRdb to the late 2010s). Notes on the research overall: Peripheral blood samples were taken at the time of initial diagnosis, before any treatment was given. In roughly 6 hyperthyroidism patients, the T-cell repertoire of thyroid tissue was compared with the T-cell repertoire of blood. In total, 135 blood samples were TCR-sequenced: some 43 ophthalmopathy, under 80 hyperthyroidism and roughly 17 hyperthyroidism-to-ophthalmopathy patients. TCR beta repertoire signatures were used to distinguish Graves' ophthalmopathy from Graves' hyperthyroidism and to predict progression to ophthalmopathy. Once sampling was done, hyperthyroidism patients were given methimazole at a starting dose of 30 mg daily, while ophthalmopathy patients were given high-dose intravenous methylprednisolone. To explore V-J signatures that distinguish ophthalmopathy from hyperthyroidism, a discovery set of under 110 patients was enrolled, made up of under 50 with ophthalmopathy and around 60 with stable hyperthyroidism. An independent validation cohort comprised some 19 hyperthyroidism patients and 15 to 17 patients who later progressed from hyperthyroidism to ophthalmopathy. The investigation overall reported the following: In validation, the model predicted ophthalmopathy progression with 55% to 71% sensitivity and around 72% specificity; roughly eleven predicted patients were CT-confirmed with GO in a median of approximately six months. Ophthalmopathy was separated from stable hyperthyroidism by the 13-signature model with 85% to 90% sensitivity and just under 84% specificity in cross-validation and with 80%/75% in the test set. No statistical method was used to predetermine the sample size, and group allocation was not hidden from the investigators. Most expanded thyroid clonotypes with frequency above 0.001 were also detected in blood, suggesting blood repertoires may reflect the thyroid immune response.

CDR1 and CDR2 were assigned from the germline V gene as SNHLY and FYNNEI. Clipping removes 5 bases from V and 5 bases from J, with 11 as the unmatched junction base count. The CDR3 runs 17 amino acids, cysteine and phenylalanine included. Only CDR3 DNA is held: 51 bases, read in frame from base 1. For repertoire sequencing, the TCR beta CDR3 regions were amplified from RNA transcripts. A first-round RT-PCR used HTBI primers with the Qiagen OneStep RT-PCR kit, followed by a second-round multiplex PCR, size selection and purification. The libraries underwent paired-end sequencing with 100 bp reads on an Illumina HiSeq2000. Per the source publication's procedure: SOAPnuke was used for read processing, and reads with adapters, uncalled bases, a mean Phred below 15, or no exact constant-primer or identifier match were discarded. COPE v1.2.5 was used to merge high-quality paired reads. Unique nucleotide sequences were defined as clonotypes and aligned to IMGT TRB V, D and J references using MiTCR v1.1. The analysis was limited to V-J combinations with a frequency above 0.0001, which together covered 99% to 99.2% of the repertoires. A TCR clonal expansion and chaos score per V-J combination was defined as the ratio of F50 clonal expansion to chaos observed in the TCRdist matrix. Features were reduced by Welch's t-statistics and random forest to around 13 V-J combinations, which fed a naive Bayes classifier. The Morisita-Horn index was used to measure how similar the thyroid and blood repertoires were. The public reads were quality trimmed at Q25 with fastp and then assembled into clones with MiXCR by TCRdb, keeping productive beta chains. A single entry per CDR3 protein holds the most common genes and DNA from its merged rows. Clone size and V and J calls follow TCRdb, not the original study. For this sample the table gives more than 550,000 distinct CDR3 sequences, of which about 41% were detected only once. The ten top clones hold 3.3% of the sample.

Remarks on this clonotype: The antigen this receptor binds is unknown. Base qualities are not recorded, but no much larger clone differs from it by a single base.

Ophthalmopathy patients had moderately to severely active disease, Clinical Activity Score of at least 3, NOSPECS grade of at least 4, and disease duration under 3 months. Patients were excluded if they had other autoimmune diseases, uncontrolled infections, pregnancy or lactation. Diagnosis was based on clinical symptoms, serum thyroxine, TRAb, thyroid ultrasound and orbital computed tomography. Using Ficoll-Paque density gradient centrifugation, PBMCs were isolated from approximately 11 ml of fresh peripheral blood. Total RNA was extracted with Trizol reagent and quality-checked on an Agilent 2100 Bioanalyzer.

Sequencing input: peripheral blood. This receptor was taken from an adult man with Graves' ophthalmopathy. Recombination connected TRBV2 to TRBJ2-7; TRBD2 lines up with 14 middle nucleotides. The DNA is TGTGCCAGCAGTTACGCGACTAGCGGGAGGGAGGATCACGAGCAGTACTTC. Its translation is CASSYATSGREDHEQYF. The reference TRBV2 and TRBJ2-7 proteins fill in what lies around the CDR3, so the full variable domain reads EPEVTQTPSHQVTQMGQEVILRCVPISNHLYFYWYRQILGQKVEFLVSFYNNEISEKSEIFDDQFSVERPDGSNFTLKIRSTKLEDSAMYFCASSYATSGREDHEQYFGPGTRLTVT.